Below, 25 T cell receptor beta chains from the same sample are listed, as sequenced in a study of T cell responses to AZD1222 COVID-19 vaccine. Some clones are missing from TCRdb's copy, which holds only in-frame ones; the method was immunoSEQ multiplex PCR. The sample lists around 60,000 clones, about 81% occurring once. Here the sequenced sample was peripheral blood, taken 28 days after the second AZD1222 dose. Receptors were obtained from an adult who received the AZD1222 COVID-19 vaccine.

The J gene is TRBJ1-3, the V gene TRBV29-1; TRBD1 aligns across 10 bases. Losses at the gene ends were 6 bases for V and 2 bases for J; bases not matched to a gene: 7. CDR1 and CDR2 from the germline V gene are SQVTM and ANQGSEA. This CDR3 region has 15 residues. DNA of the CDR3: TGCAGCGTCGGAATAGGACAGGGGGCTGGAAACACCATATATTTT. It yields the protein CSVGIGQGAGNTIYF.

This rearrangement joins TRBV18 to TRBJ1-2; no reliable D call. V dropped 6 bases and J dropped 7 bases, with 18 bases sitting between them. This CDR3 is 14 amino acids long. CDR1 is KGHSH and CDR2 is LQKENI in the germline V gene. The DNA of the CDR3 is TGTGCCAGCTCCCTATGGGCGGAGGCAGGTGGCTACACCTTC. Protein product: CASSLWAEAGGYTF.

The J gene is TRBJ2-5, the V gene TRBV7-9; TRBD1 matches at 7 bases. V shed 4 bases and J 7 bases; nucleotides not matched to a gene: 9. CDR3 length equals 14 residues. Germline assignment: CDR1 SEHNR and CDR2 FQNEAQ (reference sequence). The CDR3 DNA reads as TGTGCCAGCAGCTACCTGGACAGGTTTGGGACCCAGTACTTC. It yields the protein CASSYLDRFGTQYF.

This clone has more than one count but fewer than ten. V usage is TRBV5-8 and J usage is TRBJ2-1, with TRBD2 matching 7 bases. The V and J ends lost 4 bases and 3 bases, in that order; junction bases with no gene match: 13. CDR3 length: 17 amino acids. The germline V gene has CDR1 SGHTS and CDR2 YDEGEE. CDR3 amino acids: CASSPTLGGSIYNEQFF. The DNA for the CDR3 is TGTGCCAGCAGCCCCACCCTGGGCGGGAGCATCTACAATGAGCAGTTCTTC.

The genes are TRBV2 and TRBJ2-2; no firm D call. CDR1 SNHLY and CDR2 FYNNEI come from the germline V gene. V gave up 1 base and J gave up 4 bases, with 7 bases separating them. The CDR3 contains 14 residues. CDR3 sequence (DNA): TGTGCCAGCAGTGAAGGGGGTTTCACCGGGGAGCTGTTTTTT. Its protein is CASSEGGFTGELFF.

The CDR3 DNA is TGTGCCAGCAGCTTAAATACAGACGAGCCCCTCCACTTT. Translating it yields CASSLNTDEPLHF. The V gene is TRBV7-9, the J gene TRBJ1-6, with D unresolved. Germline CDR1 is SEHNR and CDR2 is FQNEAQ (reference sequence). The CDR3 loop spans 13 amino acids. V was pared by 2 bases and J by 13 bases, with 12 bases between.

The chain carries TRBV6-5 and TRBJ1-1, with a tentative D call TRBD1 (6 bases). The V gene's germline CDR1 is MNHEY and CDR2 SVGAGI. The V end lost 7 bases, the J end lost 8 bases, and 17 bases lay between the germline ends. The CDR3 length is 13 residues. For the CDR3, the DNA is TGTGCCAGCACCTTTAACCTACAGGGAGAAGCTTTCTTT. This encodes CASTFNLQGEAFF.

This sequence joins TRBV29-1 and TRBJ1-2; tentative D call: TRBD1 (6 bases). Germline V gene lookup returns CDR1 SQVTM and CDR2 ANQGSEA. This CDR3 contains 13 residues. Trimming took off 1 base at V and 6 bases at J, with 12 bases between the two ends. For the CDR3, the DNA is TGCAGCGTTGAAGCAAGGACAGCAAATGGCTACACCTTC. Amino acid sequence: CSVEARTANGYTF. The full variable domain, its missing parts supplied by reference TRBV29-1 and TRBJ1-2, is SAVISQKPSRDICQRGTSLTIQCQVDSQVTMMFWYRQQPGQSLTLIATANQGSEATYESGFVIDKFPISRPNLTFSTLTVSNMSPEDSSIYLCSVEARTANGYTFGSGTRLTVV.

The rearrangement links TRBV7-2 to TRBJ1-5, with D perhaps TRBD1 (6 bases). In germline, CDR1 is SGHTA, CDR2 FQGNSA. This CDR3 has 14 residues. The germline V and J ends were trimmed by 1 base and 7 bases, with 11 bases remaining between them. The CDR3: CASSLGGRGQPQHF. The CDR3, as DNA: TGTGCCAGCAGCTTAGGGGGGCGCGGCCAGCCCCAGCATTTT.

The J gene is TRBJ2-2, the V gene TRBV3-1 (or the pseudogene TRBV3-2); 13 bases fit TRBD2. CDR1 is LGHDT, CDR2 YNNKEL, per germline (reference sequence). This CDR3 contains 17 residues. V gave up 4 bases and J gave up 0 bases; unmatched junction bases: 2. The CDR3 region is CASSRTSGSPNTGELFF. The CDR3 region has the DNA TGTGCCAGCAGCCGGACTAGCGGGAGTCCGAACACCGGGGAGCTGTTTTTT.

This clone was recorded once. The chain has TRBV6-5 and TRBJ2-2; maybe TRBD1 (5 bases). CDR3 length: 15 amino acids. V was pared by 3 bases and J by 4 bases, with 12 bases between. Germline CDR1 and CDR2: MNHEY and SVGAGI. CDR3 in amino acids: CASSYQGRGTGELFF. In DNA, the CDR3 is TGTGCCAGCAGTTATCAGGGTAGGGGCACCGGGGAGCTGTTTTTT.

This clone was counted between two and nine times. The V gene is TRBV5-6, the J gene TRBJ1-6; 7 positions match TRBD1. From germline, CDR1 is SGHDT and CDR2 YYEEEE. With 2 bases clipped from V and 0 bases from J, the junction kept 8 bases outside the gene matches. CDR3 length equals 18 residues. The CDR3 DNA is TGTGCCAGCAGCTTTGGTAGGACAGGTAGCTCCTATAATTCACCCCTCCACTTT. Translating it yields CASSFGRTGSSYNSPLHF.

V usage is TRBV5-5 and J usage is TRBJ1-4; 7 nucleotides match TRBD1. Unmatched junction bases numbered 12, after V lost 4 bases and J lost 3 bases. Germline assignment: CDR1 SGHKS and CDR2 YYEKEE (reference sequence). CDR3 length: 17 residues. This CDR3 reads CASSPGTALGANEKLFF. The CDR3 DNA sequence: TGTGCCAGCAGCCCGGGGACAGCCCTCGGGGCTAATGAAAAACTGTTTTTT.

The chain links TRBV7-2 to TRBJ1-5; D is possibly TRBD1 (5 bases). CDR1 is SGHTA, CDR2 FQGNSA, per germline. The CDR3 length is 15 residues. The ends were cut back, 2 bases at V and 4 bases at J, with 12 bases in the middle. CDR3 sequence reads: CASSLWGVLNQPQHF. CDR3 DNA: TGTGCCAGCAGCTTATGGGGGGTCCTAAATCAGCCCCAGCATTTT. The whole variable domain, filled in from reference TRBV7-2 and TRBJ1-5, reads GAGVSQSPSNKVTEKGKDVELRCDPISGHTALYWYRQSLGQGLEFLIYFQGNSAPDKSGLPSDRFSAERTGGSVSTLTIQRTQQEDSAVYLCASSLWGVLNQPQHFGDGTRLSIL.

V is TRBV5-4 and J is TRBJ1-1, with 7 bases that match TRBD1. Germline CDR1 is SGHNT and CDR2 is YYREEE (reference sequence). The CDR3 covers 14 residues. V shed 1 base, J shed 3 bases, and the junction held 3 bases outside the gene matches. The CDR3 DNA reads as TGTGCCAGCAGCTTGCCGGACAGGTACACTGAAGCTTTCTTT. Its translation is CASSLPDRYTEAFF.

The V gene is TRBV7-9, the J gene TRBJ2-4; 8 positions match TRBD1. The germline gives CDR1 SEHNR, CDR2 FQNEAQ (reference sequence). This CDR3 contains 15 residues. J lost 3 bases, V lost 5 bases, and 6 bases had no gene match. The CDR3: CASSPGQGSKNIQYF. The CDR3 DNA sequence: TGTGCCAGCAGCCCAGGACAGGGCAGCAAAAACATTCAGTACTTC.

The CDR3 DNA reads as TGTGCCAGCAGCTCGGGACTAGCGGGAACCACCGAGCAGTACTTC. This encodes CASSSGLAGTTEQYF. V is TRBV7-2 and J is TRBJ2-7, with TRBD2 matching 13 bases. The CDR3 length is 15 residues. Per germline, CDR1 SGHTA and CDR2 FQGNSA. With V trimmed by 4 bases and J by 6 bases, 6 bases remained unmatched. The entire variable domain, with the rest obtained from reference TRBV7-2 and TRBJ2-7, is as follows: GAGVSQSPSNKVTEKGKDVELRCDPISGHTALYWYRQSLGQGLEFLIYFQGNSAPDKSGLPSDRFSAERTGGSVSTLTIQRTQQEDSAVYLCASSSGLAGTTEQYFGPGTRLTVT.

This clone came up a few times. The CDR3: CASSHRAPFPDRASLGYEQYF. CDR3 DNA sequence: TGTGCCAGCAGCCACAGAGCCCCCTTCCCGGACAGAGCTTCCCTCGGCTACGAGCAGTACTTC. This sequence joins TRBV6-6 and TRBJ2-7; possible D gene TRBD1, 6 bases. The CDR3 consists of 21 residues. Per germline, CDR1 MNHNY and CDR2 SVGAGI (reference sequence). Trimming took 6 bases from V and 3 from J, leaving 36 bases between them.

The chain couples TRBV19 to TRBJ2-7; the D gene could be TRBD1 or TRBD2 (6 bases each). CDR3 size: 15 residues. The germline V and J ends were trimmed by 4 bases and 0 bases, with 13 bases remaining between them. Germline V gene data show CDR1 as LNHDA and CDR2 as SQIVND (reference sequence). CDR3 in DNA: TGTGCCAGTAGTAGGGGGGACACCTTCTCCTACGAGCAGTACTTC. Translating it yields CASSRGDTFSYEQYF.

The chain employs TRBV11-3 and TRBJ2-2; 10 nucleotides agree with TRBD2. The V and J ends lost 3 bases and 7 bases, in that order; junction bases with no gene match: 14. Germline assignment: CDR1 SGHNT and CDR2 YENEEA. There are 18 residues in the CDR3. The CDR3 spells CASSFGAWASGSNGELFF. The CDR3 DNA sequence: TGTGCCAGCAGCTTTGGGGCGTGGGCTAGCGGGAGTAACGGGGAGCTGTTTTTT.

The sample holds one count of this clone. The chain is built from TRBV6-5 and TRBJ1-6; D remains unclear. Trimming took 2 bases from V and 12 from J, leaving 14 bases between them. Germline CDR1 and CDR2: MNHEY and SVGAGI. The CDR3 sequence is 14 residues long. CDR3 nucleotides: TGTGCCAGCAGTTACGGGTTAGGAACACGACCCCTCCACTTT. Encoded protein: CASSYGLGTRPLHF.

The CDR3 DNA reads TGTGCCTGGAGTGACTACCCGCACCAAGAGACCCAGTACTTC. This translates into CAWSDYPHQETQYF. This rearrangement joins TRBV30 to TRBJ2-5; D is ambiguous. With 1 base removed from V and 0 bases from J, the gap between germline ends came to 9 bases. The CDR3 extends over 14 amino acids. The germline V gene encodes CDR1 GTSNPN and CDR2 SVGIG (reference sequence).

This chain links TRBV28 with TRBJ2-3, with 9 bases matching TRBD2. Germline V gene data show CDR1 as MDHEN and CDR2 as SYDVKM. V gave up 4 bases and J gave up 4 bases; unmatched junction bases: 9. There are 16 residues in the CDR3. In DNA, the CDR3 is TGTGCCAGCAGTTCCCAGGCGGGAGGGCGCGCAGATACGCAGTATTTT. Its protein is CASSSQAGGRADTQYF.

This chain connects TRBV11-2 to TRBJ2-5; D is perhaps TRBD2 (5 bases). Trimming shortened V by 0 bases and J by 7 bases, and 12 bases separated the two germline ends. Germline assignment: CDR1 SGHAT and CDR2 FQNNGV. The CDR3 loop spans 14 amino acids. CDR3 coding DNA: TGTGCCAGCAGCTTAGATCGGCGGGCTGGGACCCAGTACTTC. It yields the protein CASSLDRRAGTQYF.

The chain couples TRBV27 to TRBJ2-1, with D perhaps matching TRBD1 or TRBD2 (6 bases each). V was trimmed by 3 bases and J by 1 base, leaving 10 bases between them. Per the germline V gene, CDR1 is MNHEY and CDR2 is SMNVEV (reference sequence). CDR3 length equals 15 residues. Here the CDR3 DNA reads TGTGCCAGCAGTTTGAGGGGGGCTTCCTACAATGAGCAGTTCTTC. Protein sequence: CASSLRGASYNEQFF.